These 18 T cell receptor beta chains were sequenced from one sample in a study of blood T cell repertoires in COVID-19. TCRdb keeps only in-frame clones here, not all; method: immunoSEQ multiplex PCR. The profile shows a few hundred thousand clones, roughly 84% of them singletons. The sequencing sample was made of PBMCs or T cells enriched from blood (not recorded which). These receptor sequences come from a man aged 25-45 years in a cohort exposed to, infected with or recovered from COVID-19 (not recorded which).

The chain joins TRBV2 to TRBJ2-3, with 10 bases lining up with TRBD2. Germline-derived CDR1 and CDR2 are SNHLY and FYNNEI. V lost 7 bases to trimming and J lost 6 bases; unmatched junction nucleotides: 7. This CDR3 contains 14 residues. The CDR3 loop is CASNPSGRVDTQYF. For the CDR3, the DNA is TGTGCCAGCAATCCAAGCGGGAGGGTGGATACGCAGTATTTT.

The chain couples TRBV15 to TRBJ1-6; D remains unclear. This CDR3 spans 14 amino acids. V was trimmed by 0 bases and J by 6 bases, leaving 6 bases between them. Germline CDR1 LNHNV, CDR2 YYDKDF (reference sequence). The CDR3 DNA follows: TGTGCCACCAGCAGAGAGTACTCTAATTCACCCCTCCACTTT. Encoded protein: CATSREYSNSPLHF. The full variable domain, its missing parts supplied by reference TRBV15 and TRBJ1-6, is DAMVIQNPRYQVTQFGKPVTLSCSQTLNHNVMYWYQQKSSQAPKLLFHYYDKDFNNEADTPDNFQSRRPNTSFCFLDIRSPGLGDTAMYLCATSREYSNSPLHFGNGTRLTVT.

The chain recombines TRBV5-4 with TRBJ2-2; possible D gene TRBD1, 5 bases. The germline V and J ends were trimmed by 5 bases and 3 bases, with 14 bases remaining between them. This CDR3 contains 15 residues. Looked up from germline, CDR1 is SGHNT and CDR2 is YYREEE (reference sequence). CDR3 nucleotides: TGTGCCAGCAGGGAAGGGGCGTGGGACACCGGGGAGCTGTTTTTT. It is translated as CASREGAWDTGELFF.

V is TRBV19 and J is TRBJ2-1, with a weak D call TRBD1 (5 bases). The CDR3 loop spans 12 amino acids. Germline V lookup: CDR1 LNHDA, CDR2 SQIVND (reference sequence). V was shortened by 7 bases and J by 4 bases, with 8 bases between the two germline ends. The CDR3 loop is CASKSGYNEQFF. The CDR3 DNA sequence: TGTGCCAGTAAATCAGGGTACAATGAGCAGTTCTTC.

The V call is TRBV7-9, the J call TRBJ1-1, with TRBD1 as a possible D gene (5 bases). Trimming cost V 5 bases and J 3 bases, with 10 bases left between them. Germline-derived CDR1 and CDR2 are SEHNR and FQNEAQ (reference sequence). There are 13 residues in the CDR3. CDR3 protein: CASSPDSYTEAFF. DNA of the CDR3: TGTGCCAGCAGCCCTGACAGTTACACTGAAGCTTTCTTT.

The chain carries TRBV6-5 and TRBJ2-5; 7 bases are shared with TRBD2. J lost 2 bases, V lost 6 bases, and 9 bases had no gene match. CDR1 and CDR2 (germline): MNHEY, SVGAGI. The CDR3 length is 15 residues. The CDR3 is CASRYLGGGQETQYF. The CDR3 bases are TGTGCCAGCAGATATCTCGGCGGGGGACAAGAGACCCAGTACTTC.

The V gene is TRBV20-1, the J gene TRBJ2-3, with D perhaps matching TRBD2 (5 bases). The CDR3 contains 14 residues. V was cut by 3 bases and J by 0 bases, with 10 bases left in between. CDR1 is DFQATT, CDR2 SNEGSKA, per germline (reference sequence). Written as DNA, the CDR3 is TGCAGTGCTAGTGCGGGTCAGAGCACAGATACGCAGTATTTT. It codes for CSASAGQSTDTQYF.

The chain combines TRBV11-2 with TRBJ1-6; no clear D gene. The CDR3 length is 16 residues. Germline CDR1 and CDR2: SGHAT and FQNNGV. Trimming left V 3 bases short and J 7 bases short, with 16 bases between. The CDR3 DNA is TGTGCCAGCAGCTTTTTCCTACCATGGGAGAATTCACCCCTCCACTTT. This encodes CASSFFLPWENSPLHF.

The chain is built from TRBV12-3 or TRBV12-4 and TRBJ2-7, with D tentatively TRBD2 (6 bases). V gave up 6 bases and J gave up 9 bases, with 15 bases separating them. This CDR3 is 12 amino acids long. This CDR3 reads CASSQGPGGQYF. DNA for the CDR3: TGTGCCAGCAGCCAGGGACCCGGGGGGCAGTACTTC.

The rearrangement joins TRBV7-9 to TRBJ2-7; the D gene is possibly TRBD2 (6 bases). Trimming took off 1 base at V and 1 base at J, with 17 bases between the two ends. CDR3 length: 17 amino acids. Germline CDR1 is SEHNR and CDR2 is FQNEAQ (reference sequence). The CDR3 nucleotides read TGTGCCAGCAGCTTAGAGTTTAGCGGCCCCGTATCCTACGAGCAGTACTTC. Residues: CASSLEFSGPVSYEQYF.

This clone was observed once. The rearrangement uses TRBV28 and TRBJ2-3; D is undetermined. This CDR3 comprises 11 residues. V was cut by 6 bases and J by 5 bases, with 6 bases left in between. In germline, CDR1 is MDHEN, CDR2 SYDVKM. The CDR3 DNA sequence: TGTGCCAGCAGCAGTGGAGATACGCAGTATTTT. Amino acids: CASSSGDTQYF.

V is TRBV7-2 and J is TRBJ1-2, with D uncertain. The CDR3 loop spans 14 amino acids. CDR1 is SGHTA and CDR2 is FQGNSA in the germline V gene. Trimming pared 6 bases from V and 5 bases from J, leaving 16 bases between. The CDR3 DNA follows: TGTGCCAGCAGTCGCGCCCGGCAGCGTTATGGCTACACCTTC. Amino acid sequence: CASSRARQRYGYTF.

The genes are TRBV29-1 and TRBJ1-1, with 7 bases aligning to TRBD1. Trimming cost V 4 bases and J 3 bases; bases outside gene matches: 8. This CDR3 contains 14 residues. Germline V gene sequence: CDR1 SQVTM, CDR2 ANQGSEA. The CDR3 loop reads CSVGNRGVDTEAFF. As DNA, the CDR3 is TGCAGCGTTGGAAACAGGGGCGTGGACACTGAAGCTTTCTTT.

As DNA, the CDR3 is TGTGCCAGCAGTTCCCTCGGACAGGTCGGTGATGGCTACACCTTC. It yields the protein CASSSLGQVGDGYTF. The chain joins TRBV28 to TRBJ1-2, with TRBD1 matching over 7 bases. V dropped 4 bases and J dropped 6; count of bases not matched to a gene: 11. Germline V gene sequence: CDR1 MDHEN, CDR2 SYDVKM. CDR3 length: 15 residues.

The chain employs TRBV5-4 and TRBJ2-1; 14 bases agree with TRBD2. With 2 bases clipped from V and 2 bases from J, the junction kept 6 bases outside the gene matches. The CDR3 is 18 residues long. The germline gives CDR1 SGHNT, CDR2 YYREEE (reference sequence). The CDR3 DNA follows: TGTGCCAGCAGCTTCGGACTAGCGGGAGGTAGGGCCTACAATGAGCAGTTCTTC. Translating it yields CASSFGLAGGRAYNEQFF.

The chain employs TRBV6-5 and TRBJ1-1; 7 nucleotides agree with TRBD1. The V and J ends lost 0 bases and 5 bases, in that order; junction bases with no gene match: 6. Germline lookup yields CDR1 MNHEY and CDR2 SVGAGI. The CDR3 has 15 residues. This CDR3 reads CASSYSTGRKTEAFF. CDR3 in DNA: TGTGCCAGCAGTTACTCGACAGGGAGGAAGACTGAAGCTTTCTTT.

The rearrangement uses TRBV7-3 and TRBJ2-3, with TRBD2 identical over 14 bases. J gave up 4 bases and V 2 bases, and 5 bases lay outside the gene matches. The germline V gene encodes CDR1 SGHTA and CDR2 FQGTGA. The CDR3 loop spans 17 amino acids. The CDR3 nucleotides read TGTGCCAGCAGCTTAGGGGGGACTAGCGGGAGTGCAGATACGCAGTATTTT. Its translation: CASSLGGTSGSADTQYF.

This clone qualifies as medium-sized. The chain is built from TRBV4-1 and TRBJ2-1; 12 nucleotides agree with TRBD2. Germline V gives CDR1 MGHRA, CDR2 YSYEKL. V lost 1 base, J lost 9 bases, and 13 bases stayed unmatched. This CDR3 is built from 18 residues. The CDR3 DNA follows: TGCGCCAGCAGCCAAGGAGGTATCGGACTAGCGGGGTCCGGTGAGCAGTTCTTC. Translation gives CASSQGGIGLAGSGEQFF.